Listed below are T cell receptor beta chains from one sample, sequenced in a study of T cells after yellow fever vaccination. From the 5' RACE reads, TCRdb called clonotypes with MiXCR, one entry per CDR3 protein. Here the sample spans a few hundred thousand distinct CDR3 sequences, approximately 10% being singletons. Sequences were derived from PBMCs, sampled on the day of the first yellow fever vaccination. The receptors here all came from a man aged 18-30 years who received the YFV17D yellow fever vaccine. The CDR3 runs from the conserved cysteine through the conserved F or W.

V	J	CDR3
TRBV6-2/TRBV6-3	TRBJ1-6	CASRQGIVGSPLHF
TRBV19	TRBJ1-5	CASSIAAERWNQPQHF
TRBV5-1	TRBJ1-1	CASSGDSMNTEAFF
TRBV29-1	TRBJ2-3	CSAQDRVNTDTQYF
TRBV5-1	TRBJ2-2	CASMKRQGDAGELFF
TRBV6-5	TRBJ1-2	CASSYISSGLLGYTF
TRBV5-1	TRBJ2-5	CASSLEFVRYF
TRBV5-1	TRBJ1-1	CASSLRQGGAAEAFF
TRBV20-1	TRBJ2-1	CSAMGGGELFF
TRBV2	TRBJ2-5	CASSATGTRGPFYF
TRBV27	TRBJ2-7	CASCLSGQGEYEQYF
TRBV2	TRBJ2-2	CASNWVNTGELFF
TRBV6-4	TRBJ1-1	CASSDRPYTEAFF
TRBV7-2	TRBJ1-2	CASSLVSPAGAGYTF
TRBV7-9	TRBJ2-1	CASSPRLAGGDKNEQFF
TRBV19	TRBJ2-1	CATALASVDEQFF
TRBV5-1	TRBJ2-1	CASSVGTPPPYNEQFF
TRBV5-1	TRBJ1-1	CASRIIGAGGWTEAFF